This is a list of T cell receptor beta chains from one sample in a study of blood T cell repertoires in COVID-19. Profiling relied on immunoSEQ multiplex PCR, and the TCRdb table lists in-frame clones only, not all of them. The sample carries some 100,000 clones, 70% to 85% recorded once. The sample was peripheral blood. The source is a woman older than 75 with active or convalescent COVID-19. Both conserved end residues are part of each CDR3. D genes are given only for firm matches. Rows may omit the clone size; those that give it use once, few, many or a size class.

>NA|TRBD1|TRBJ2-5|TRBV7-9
CASSRGQGNQETQYF
TGTGCCAGCAGCCGGGGACAGGGGAATCAAGAGACCCAGTACTTC
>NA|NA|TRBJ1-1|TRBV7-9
CASSLEGLYTEAFF
TGTGCCAGCAGCTTAGAGGGGCTTTACACTGAAGCTTTCTTT
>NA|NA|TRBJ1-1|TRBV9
CASSPFSVEVGAPEAFF
TGTGCCAGCAGCCCCTTTAGTGTCGAGGTAGGGGCACCTGAAGCTTTCTTT
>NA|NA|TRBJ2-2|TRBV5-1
CASSLESQGRLLGELFF
TGCGCCAGCAGCTTGGAGTCCCAGGGGCGACTACTCGGGGAGCTGTTTTTT
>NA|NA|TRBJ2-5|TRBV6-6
CASSYQRIAAQYF
TGTGCCAGCAGTTATCAGCGGATCGCGGCCCAGTACTTC
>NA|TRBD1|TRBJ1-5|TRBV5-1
CASSPGQGAEPQHF
TGCGCCAGCAGCCCGGGACAGGGGGCAGAGCCCCAGCATTTT
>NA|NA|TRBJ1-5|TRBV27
CASSLRGQPQHF
TGTGCCAGCAGTTTACGAGGTCAGCCCCAGCATTTT
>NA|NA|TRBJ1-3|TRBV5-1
CASSLGGGPGNTIYF
TGCGCCAGCAGCCTGGGCGGGGGCCCTGGAAACACCATATATTTT
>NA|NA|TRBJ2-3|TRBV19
CASSGASLDGTDTQYF
TGTGCCAGTAGTGGGGCCTCCTTGGATGGCACAGATACGCAGTATTTT
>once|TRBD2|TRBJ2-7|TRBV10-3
CAIRPGLLSYEQYF
TGTGCCATCAGGCCGGGACTATTGTCCTACGAGCAGTACTTC
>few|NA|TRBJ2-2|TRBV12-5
CASGYDSYTGELFF
TGTGCTAGTGGTTATGACAGCTACACCGGGGAGCTGTTTTTT
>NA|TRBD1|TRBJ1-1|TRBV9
CASSGGTGNPEAFF
TGTGCCAGCAGCGGCGGGACAGGGAATCCTGAAGCTTTCTTT
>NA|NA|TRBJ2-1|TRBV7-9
CASSSSGTNYNEQFF
TGTGCCAGCAGCTCGTCCGGGACAAATTACAATGAGCAGTTCTTC
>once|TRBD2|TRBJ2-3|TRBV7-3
CASSLMASGIPTDTQYF
TGTGCCAGCAGCTTAATGGCTAGCGGGATCCCGACAGATACGCAGTATTTT
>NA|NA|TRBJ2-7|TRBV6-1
CASTEVQYEQYF
TGTGCCAGCACTGAAGTTCAGTACGAGCAGTACTTC
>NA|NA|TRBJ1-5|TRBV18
CASSPRRGGSNQPQHF
TGTGCCAGCTCACCACGGAGGGGTGGAAGCAATCAGCCCCAGCATTTT
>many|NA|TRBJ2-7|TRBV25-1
CASNGGPLYEQYF
TGTGCCAGCAACGGGGGTCCCCTCTACGAGCAGTACTTC
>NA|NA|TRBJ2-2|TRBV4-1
CASSPSSGELFF
TGCGCCAGCAGCCCTTCTTCCGGGGAGCTGTTTTTT
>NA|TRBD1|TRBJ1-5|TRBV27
CASSPETGAYQPQHF
TGTGCCAGCAGCCCCGAGACAGGGGCATATCAGCCCCAGCATTTT
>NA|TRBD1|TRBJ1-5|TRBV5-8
CASRGDRNQPQHF
TGTGCCAGCAGGGGGGACAGAAATCAGCCCCAGCATTTT
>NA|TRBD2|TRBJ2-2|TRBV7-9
CASSSRRLAVGTGELFF
TGTGCCAGCAGCTCCCGTCGACTAGCGGTGGGCACCGGGGAGCTGTTTTTT
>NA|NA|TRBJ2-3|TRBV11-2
CASSLERGTGLTDTQYF
TGTGCCAGCAGCTTAGAGAGGGGCACAGGGCTCACAGATACGCAGTATTTT
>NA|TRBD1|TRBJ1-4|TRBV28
CASKARGALKLFF
TGTGCCAGCAAAGCCAGGGGGGCTCTAAAACTGTTTTTT
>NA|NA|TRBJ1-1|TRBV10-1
CASRGVVNTEAFF
TGCGCCAGCAGAGGAGTAGTTAACACTGAAGCTTTCTTT
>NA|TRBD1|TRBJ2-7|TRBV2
CASSPQPGQGLEQYF
TGTGCCAGCAGTCCCCAACCGGGACAGGGGCTCGAGCAGTACTTC
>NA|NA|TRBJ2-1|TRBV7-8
CASSSTIFYNEQFF
TGTGCCAGCAGCTCAACAATTTTCTACAATGAGCAGTTCTTC
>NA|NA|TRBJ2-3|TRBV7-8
CASSLSGFGDTQYF
TGTGCCAGCAGCTTATCCGGGTTTGGAGATACGCAGTATTTT
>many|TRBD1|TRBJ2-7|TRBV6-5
CASRSGQGLSYEQYF
TGTGCCAGCAGATCGGGACAGGGGCTCTCCTACGAGCAGTACTTC
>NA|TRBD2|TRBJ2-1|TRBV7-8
CASSRALAGGPPRGYNEQFF
TGTGCCAGCAGCCGAGCGCTAGCGGGAGGACCCCCCAGGGGGTACAATGAGCAGTTCTTC